This T cell receptor beta chain was observed in a study of breast tumors, draining lymph nodes, adjacent tissues. Regarding the study as a whole: Most tumor T cells seemingly derive from lymph node, then expand in tumor. The lymph node origin of tumor T cells was framed as consistent with a hypothesis, not demonstrated.

The lymph nodes were axillary draining lymph nodes from breast cancer patients. This clonotype was detected ten times or more. Its matching antigen is unknown. The germline V gene has CDR1 MDHEN and CDR2 SYDVKM. The CDR3 loop spans 14 amino acids. Deletions cut 7 bases from V and 0 bases from J, with 13 bases between. TCRdb called the multiplex PCR reads again in MiXCR, with one record for every CDR3 protein. The table includes about 230,000 distinct CDR3 sequences, about 34% detected once. Specimen: axillary lymph node tissue. The sequence derives from a female donor with breast cancer. Some clones in this sample may be carry-over from other donors' samples. The chain uses TRBV28 and TRBJ2-7, with D possibly TRBD2 on 5 matching bases. The CDR3 DNA reads as TGTGCCAGCACCCGGGGTCCTCGCTCCTACGAGCAGTACTTC. Protein: CASTRGPRSYEQYF.